A selection of T cell receptor beta chains follows, all from one sample in a study of cytomegalovirus exposure and HLA in healthy donors. Measured with immunoSEQ multiplex PCR; TCRdb has only the in-frame clones, and not every one. Of 100,000 to 150,000 clones listed, 72% were seen once; the top ten hold less than 5%. Material: PBMCs. These receptors were taken from a young man in good health and CMV-seronegative. Each CDR3 is given with its conserved first and last residue. The D gene is left open where the match is weak. Expanded clones get a size class; other rows say once, few or many, or leave the size out.

j_gene | d_gene | v_gene | abundance | CDR3aa | CDR3nt
TRBJ1-3 | - | TRBV15 | once | CATSRDGGLGNTIYF | TGTGCCACCAGCAGGGACGGGGGGCTAGGAAACACCATATATTTT
TRBJ1-3 | - | TRBV5-6 | - | CASSRWDRNTIYF | TGTGCCAGCAGCCGATGGGACAGAAACACCATATATTTT
TRBJ2-3 | - | TRBV4-3 | - | CASSQAGQGGTDTQYF | TGCGCCAGCAGCCAAGCTGGACAAGGGGGCACAGATACGCAGTATTTT
TRBJ1-1 | - | TRBV12-5 | - | CASGLGENTEAFF | TGTGCTAGTGGTTTGGGCGAGAACACTGAAGCTTTCTTT
TRBJ2-2 | - | TRBV14 | - | CASSLRGSGELFF | TGTGCCAGCAGCCTGAGGGGGTCCGGGGAGCTGTTTTTT
TRBJ2-2 | TRBD1 | TRBV30 | once | CAWTFFPTGANGELFF | TGTGCCTGGACCTTCTTCCCAACAGGGGCAAACGGGGAGCTGTTTTTT
TRBJ1-3 | TRBD1 | TRBV5-1 | - | CASSLWPGQGGHYSGNTIYF | TGCGCCAGCAGCTTGTGGCCGGGACAGGGAGGGCACTACTCTGGAAACACCATATATTTT
TRBJ1-1 | - | TRBV30 | - | CAWKNSPADTEAFF | TGTGCCTGGAAAAATAGCCCAGCGGACACTGAAGCTTTCTTT
TRBJ1-1 | - | TRBV6-1 | - | CASSGGGPGDTEAFF | TGTGCCAGCAGTGGGGGGGGTCCGGGTGACACTGAAGCTTTCTTT
TRBJ1-2 | - | TRBV7-6 | - | CASSSSKGGYGYTF | TGTGCCAGCAGTTCCAGCAAAGGGGGCTATGGCTACACCTTC
TRBJ2-2 | - | TRBV7-2 | - | CASSSSGPYGELFF | TGTGCCAGCAGCTCTTCGGGTCCCTACGGGGAGCTGTTTTTT
TRBJ2-5 | - | TRBV9 | - | CASSVGRARETQYF | TGTGCCAGCAGCGTAGGCAGGGCCCGAGAGACCCAGTACTTC
TRBJ2-5 | TRBD1 | TRBV27 | - | CASEGPGPQGEETQYF | TGTGCCAGCGAAGGTCCTGGGCCTCAGGGGGAGGAGACCCAGTACTTC
TRBJ2-3 | - | TRBV2 | - | CASSDRWGGRSTDTQYF | TGTGCCAGCAGTGATCGGTGGGGGGGGCGAAGCACAGATACGCAGTATTTT
TRBJ1-3 | - | TRBV19 | - | CASSIADRSGNTIYF | TGTGCCAGTAGTATAGCAGACAGATCTGGAAACACCATATATTTT
TRBJ2-1 | TRBD2 | TRBV7-3 | - | CASSSGGPMDEQFF | TGTGCCAGCAGCTCGGGGGGGCCTATGGATGAGCAGTTCTTC
TRBJ2-3 | - | TRBV4-2 | - | CASSQVSRVTDTQYF | TGTGCCAGCAGCCAAGTTTCGAGGGTAACAGATACGCAGTATTTT
TRBJ2-3 | - | TRBV5-1 | few | CASSFRGASTDTQYF | TGCGCCAGCAGCTTCCGCGGGGCTAGCACAGATACGCAGTATTTT
TRBJ2-7 | - | TRBV10-3 | - | CAISLGGSTYEQYF | TGTGCCATCAGCTTAGGGGGATCCACCTACGAGCAGTACTTC
TRBJ1-1 | TRBD1 | TRBV5-4 | - | CASSPTRQGTRGAFF | TGTGCCAGCAGCCCGACCCGACAGGGAACGAGAGGAGCTTTCTTT
TRBJ2-7 | - | TRBV6-5 | - | CASRRSGSYEQYF | TGTGCCAGCAGGAGGAGCGGCTCCTACGAGCAGTACTTC
TRBJ1-5 | - | TRBV27 | few | CASRSGYSNQPQHF | TGTGCCAGCAGATCAGGGTATAGCAATCAGCCCCAGCATTTT
TRBJ1-6 | - | TRBV30 | - | CAWSPGPQGSPLHF | TGTGCCTGGAGTCCCGGTCCTCAGGGTTCACCCCTCCACTTT
TRBJ1-5 | - | TRBV7-9 | - | CASSSTDPGNQPQHF | TGTGCCAGCAGCTCTACAGATCCGGGCAATCAGCCCCAGCATTTT
TRBJ2-7 | - | TRBV5-4 | few | CASTPTYRGGAYEQYF | TGTGCCAGCACCCCGACTTACAGGGGGGGGGCCTACGAGCAGTACTTC
TRBJ1-5 | TRBD1 | TRBV23-1 | - | CASSQSWDRFCNQPQHF | TGCGCCAGCAGTCAATCCTGGGACAGGTTTTGCAATCAGCCCCAGCATTTT
TRBJ2-3 | TRBD2 | TRBV7-2 | - | CASSSIAGGSTDTQYF | TGTGCCAGCAGCTCAATAGCGGGGGGTAGCACAGATACGCAGTATTTT
TRBJ2-5 | - | TRBV6-1 | once | CASRKGVLQETQYF | TGTGCCAGCAGGAAGGGGGTCCTCCAAGAGACCCAGTACTTC
TRBJ2-5 | - | TRBV7-6 | - | CASSFVDGETQYF | TGTGCCAGCAGCTTCGTTGACGGGGAGACCCAGTACTTC
TRBJ2-2 | TRBD1 | TRBV5-1 | - | CASSLKDRRTNTGELFF | TGCGCCAGCAGCTTGAAGGACAGGCGCACGAACACCGGGGAGCTGTTTTTT
TRBJ1-1 | TRBD1 | TRBV6-5 | - | CASSYFSGQGYTEAFF | TGTGCCAGCAGTTACTTTAGCGGACAGGGATACACTGAAGCTTTCTTT
TRBJ2-7 | TRBD1 | TRBV6-6 | - | CASSVGDSESYEQYF | TGTGCCAGCAGCGTAGGGGACAGTGAGTCCTACGAGCAGTACTTC
TRBJ1-3 | - | TRBV7-6 | once | CASSWTQSSGNTIYF | TGTGCCAGCAGCTGGACACAGAGCTCTGGAAACACCATATATTTT
TRBJ2-5 | - | TRBV10-1 | - | CASRRDGDREQYF | TGCGCCAGCAGGAGGGACGGGGACCGGGAGCAGTACTTC
TRBJ1-1 | TRBD1 | TRBV6-7 | - | CASSHPRGPLGTEAFF | TGTGCCAGCAGCCACCCCAGGGGGCCTTTGGGCACTGAAGCTTTCTTT
TRBJ1-6 | - | TRBV2 | few | CASKVQDISPLHF | TGTGCCAGCAAAGTACAGGACATTTCACCCCTCCACTTT
TRBJ1-2 | - | TRBV7-9 | few | CASSFSQAGYTF | TGTGCCAGCAGCTTCTCGCAGGCAGGCTACACCTTC
TRBJ2-7 | - | TRBV4-1 | once | CASSQETSTYEQYF | TGCGCCAGCAGCCAAGAAACTTCCACCTACGAGCAGTACTTC
TRBJ1-3 | - | TRBV7-8 | - | CASSLGSPGNTIYF | TGTGCCAGCAGCCTCGGGTCCCCTGGAAACACCATATATTTT
TRBJ1-1 | TRBD1 | TRBV5-8 | - | CASSPLGWGQTMNTEAFF | TGTGCCAGCAGCCCACTGGGGTGGGGACAGACTATGAACACTGAAGCTTTCTTT
TRBJ1-1 | TRBD1 | TRBV5-4 | - | CASSSGQKITEAFF | TGTGCCAGCAGCTCGGGACAGAAGATCACTGAAGCTTTCTTT
TRBJ1-3 | - | TRBV6-5 | - | CASSYEVTGGNTIYF | TGTGCCAGCAGTTACGAGGTGACAGGTGGAAACACCATATATTTT